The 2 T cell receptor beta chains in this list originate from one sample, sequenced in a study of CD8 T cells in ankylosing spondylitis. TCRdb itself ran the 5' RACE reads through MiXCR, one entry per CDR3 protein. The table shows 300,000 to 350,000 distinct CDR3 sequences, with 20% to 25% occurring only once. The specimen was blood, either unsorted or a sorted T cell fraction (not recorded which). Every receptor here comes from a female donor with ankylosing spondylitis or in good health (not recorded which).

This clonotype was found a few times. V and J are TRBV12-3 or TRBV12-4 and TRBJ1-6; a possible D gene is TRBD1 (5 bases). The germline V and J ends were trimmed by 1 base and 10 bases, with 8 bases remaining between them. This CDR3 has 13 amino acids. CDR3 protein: CASSLGGMSPLHF. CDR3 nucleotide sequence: TGTGCCAGCAGTTTAGGGGGGATGTCACCCCTCCACTTT.

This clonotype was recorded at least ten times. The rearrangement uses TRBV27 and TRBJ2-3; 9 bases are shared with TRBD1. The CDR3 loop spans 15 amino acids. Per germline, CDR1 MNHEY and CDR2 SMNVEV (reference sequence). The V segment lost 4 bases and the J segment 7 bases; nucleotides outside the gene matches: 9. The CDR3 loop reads CASSWGQGHTHTQYF. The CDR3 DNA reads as TGTGCCAGCAGTTGGGGACAGGGCCACACGCATACGCAGTATTTT.